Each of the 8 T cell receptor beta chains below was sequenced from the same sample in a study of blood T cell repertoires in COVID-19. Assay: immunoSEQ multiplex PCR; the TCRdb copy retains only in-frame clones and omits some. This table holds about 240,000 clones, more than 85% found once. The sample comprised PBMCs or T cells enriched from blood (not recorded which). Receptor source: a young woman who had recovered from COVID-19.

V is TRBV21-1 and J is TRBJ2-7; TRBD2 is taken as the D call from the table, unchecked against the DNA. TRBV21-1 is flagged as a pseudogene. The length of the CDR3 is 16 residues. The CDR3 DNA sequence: TGTGCCAGCAGCAGACCGCCGAGGGTCCTCTCCTACGAGCAGTACTTC. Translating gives CASSRPPRVLSYEQYF.

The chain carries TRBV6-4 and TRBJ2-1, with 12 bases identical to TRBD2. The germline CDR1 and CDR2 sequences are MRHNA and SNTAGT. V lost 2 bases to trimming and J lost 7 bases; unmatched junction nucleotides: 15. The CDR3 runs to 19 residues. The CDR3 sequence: CASSDPPWLAGGGGNEQFF. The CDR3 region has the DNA TGTGCCAGCAGTGACCCTCCCTGGCTAGCGGGAGGGGGGGGGAATGAGCAGTTCTTC.

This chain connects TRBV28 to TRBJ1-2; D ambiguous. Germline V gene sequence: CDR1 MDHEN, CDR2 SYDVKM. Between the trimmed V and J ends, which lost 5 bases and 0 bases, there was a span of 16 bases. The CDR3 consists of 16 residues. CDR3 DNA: TGTGCCAGCAGTCCTATAGACATTATAGCTAACTATGGCTACACCTTC. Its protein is CASSPIDIIANYGYTF.

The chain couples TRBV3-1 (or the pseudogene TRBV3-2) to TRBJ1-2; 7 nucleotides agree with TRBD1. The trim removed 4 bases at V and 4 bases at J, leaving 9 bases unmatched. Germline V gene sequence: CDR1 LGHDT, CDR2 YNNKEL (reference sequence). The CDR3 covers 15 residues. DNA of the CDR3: TGTGCCAGCAGCCCCTACTCGGACAGGCCCTATGGCTACACCTTC. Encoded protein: CASSPYSDRPYGYTF.

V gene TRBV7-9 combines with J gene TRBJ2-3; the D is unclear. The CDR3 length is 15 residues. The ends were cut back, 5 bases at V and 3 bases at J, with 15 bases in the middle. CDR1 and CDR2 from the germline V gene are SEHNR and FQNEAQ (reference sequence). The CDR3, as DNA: TGTGCCAGCAGCCCAGAGTGGAAGCGTACAGATACGCAGTATTTT. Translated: CASSPEWKRTDTQYF.

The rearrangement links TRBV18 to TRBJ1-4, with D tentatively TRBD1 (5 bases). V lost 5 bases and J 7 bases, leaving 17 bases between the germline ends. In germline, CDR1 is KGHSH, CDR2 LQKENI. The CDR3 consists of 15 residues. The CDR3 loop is CASSAVRGFGEKLFF. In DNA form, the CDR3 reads TGTGCCAGCTCAGCCGTTCGGGGGTTTGGTGAAAAACTGTTTTTT.

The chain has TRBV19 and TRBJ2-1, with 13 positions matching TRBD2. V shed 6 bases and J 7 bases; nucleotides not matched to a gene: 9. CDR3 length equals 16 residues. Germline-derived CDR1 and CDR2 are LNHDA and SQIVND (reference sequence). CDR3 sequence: CASSRTSGRLENEQFF. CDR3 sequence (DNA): TGTGCCAGTAGCCGGACTAGCGGGAGATTAGAGAATGAGCAGTTCTTC.

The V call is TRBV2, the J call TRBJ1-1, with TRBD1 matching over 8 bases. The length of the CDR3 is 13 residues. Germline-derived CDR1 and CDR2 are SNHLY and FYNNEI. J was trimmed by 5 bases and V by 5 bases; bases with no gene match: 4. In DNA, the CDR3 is TGTGCCAGCAGTTGGACAGGGCGGACTGAAGCTTTCTTT. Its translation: CASSWTGRTEAFF. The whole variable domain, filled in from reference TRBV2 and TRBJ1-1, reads EPEVTQTPSHQVTQMGQEVILRCVPISNHLYFYWYRQILGQKVEFLVSFYNNEISEKSEIFDDQFSVERPDGSNFTLKIRSTKLEDSAMYFCASSWTGRTEAFFGQGTRLTVV.